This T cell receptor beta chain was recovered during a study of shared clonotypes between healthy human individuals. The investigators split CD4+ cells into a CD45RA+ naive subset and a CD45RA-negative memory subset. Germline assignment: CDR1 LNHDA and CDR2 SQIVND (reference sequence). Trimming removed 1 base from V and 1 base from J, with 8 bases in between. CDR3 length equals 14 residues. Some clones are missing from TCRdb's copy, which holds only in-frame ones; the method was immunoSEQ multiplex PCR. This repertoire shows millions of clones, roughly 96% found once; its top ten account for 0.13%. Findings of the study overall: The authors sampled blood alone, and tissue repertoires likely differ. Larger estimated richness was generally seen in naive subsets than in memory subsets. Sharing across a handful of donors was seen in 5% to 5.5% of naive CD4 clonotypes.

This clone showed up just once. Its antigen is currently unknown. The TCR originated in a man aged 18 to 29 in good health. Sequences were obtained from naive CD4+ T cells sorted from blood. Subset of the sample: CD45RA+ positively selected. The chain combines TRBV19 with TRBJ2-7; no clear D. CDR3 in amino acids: CASSIVPESYEQYF. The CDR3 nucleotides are TGTGCCAGTAGTATAGTTCCCGAATCCTACGAGCAGTACTTC.